Described below is a single TCR beta chain sequence and its context. Its antigen is still unknown. Per-base quality was not reported, and no clone a single base away is much larger than it. The data were obtained in a study of blood T cell repertoires in COVID-19 (dated by TCRdb to 2019 to 2021). About the study as a whole: Samples covering the acute and convalescent phases of COVID-19 were provided by collaborators in the United States, Italy and Spain. Deeply sampled blood TCRbeta repertoires from subjects exposed to, actively infected with, or recovered from COVID-19 were included in the dataset. The samples were drawn from two sources: the first 160 participants of the ongoing ImmuneRACE study, and 1,000 to 1,500 subjects contributed by 6 global collaborators. The prospective study material was composed of cDNA or gDNA derived from T cells, B-cell-depleted T cells, or PBMCs. Nearly every sample came with metadata listing a de-identified subject ID, COVID-19 status, age in years and sex. HLA class I and class II types, where available, came from metadata supplied by the sample provider rather than from assay-based typing. The repertoires were made available in a free public database intended to serve as a resource for research on the immune response to SARS-CoV-2. Broad study findings and their caveats: Clinical and demographic metadata were provided uncurated, with the amount varying by source and participant.

TCRbeta CDR3 regions were amplified from genomic DNA using the immunoSEQ Assay, a bias-controlled multiplex PCR. Processing in the source paper ran as follows. The number of nucleated cells in each sample was estimated from the amplification of reference gene primers within the assay. Sequence reads were collapsed and filtered to measure the absolute abundance of every unique TCRbeta CDR3 rearrangement. For each sample, productive Simpson clonality was calculated by taking the square root of Simpson's diversity index across productive rearrangements. TCRdb took over this immuneACCESS table, retaining in-frame rearrangements with V and J assigned. Such tables are incomplete; in checked studies, under half of the missing clones stem from an unresolved V gene, and the remainder is unexplained. That table furnishes V, J and clone size, whereas the DNA furnished D and trimming. The sample table contains about 120,000 clones; only one count was recorded for roughly 87% of them. The ten largest clonotypes hold approximately 7.7% of the sample.

Collaborating institutions collected whole blood in K2EDTA tubes following their own protocols. Collaborator samples were shipped for TCRbeta analysis as frozen whole blood, isolated PBMCs, or DNA extracted from either sample type. The germline V gene sets CDR1 to SGHTS and CDR2 to YDEGEE. The CDR3 holds 19 amino acids from the cysteine to the phenylalanine. Only the CDR3 part of the read is kept: 57 bases, read in frame from the first base. V is trimmed back by 4 bases and J by 2 bases, and the junction contains 13 bases that no gene match accounts for. The sequence links TRBV5-8 to TRBJ2-5; 14 bases in between match TRBD2. The sequenced sample was peripheral blood. The source is a human donor in a cohort sampled during active COVID-19. The CDR3 reads as follows: CASSLGSGLAGVWQETQYF. The bases are TGTGCCAGCAGCCTGGGGTCGGGACTAGCGGGAGTATGGCAAGAGACCCAGTACTTC.